This TCR beta chain is drawn from a study of shared clonotypes between healthy human individuals (dated by TCRdb to about 2020). Broadly, across the study: The cohort included a few men and a couple of women between 18 and 49 years of age. Per donor, three plates each were used for CD4 naive and CD4 memory, two for CD8 naive, and one for CD8 memory. To estimate repertoire size and how much clonotype sharing occurs between individuals, the study deeply sequenced the blood TCR repertoires of five healthy adults. Different laboratories and diverse techniques were used to prepare libraries and sequence TCR repertoires, to increase sequencing depth and limit assay-specific biases. Per donor, leukapheresis produced somewhere between about 0.94 and 10 billion PBMCs. Broad study findings and their caveats: When a few donors were compared, the shared fraction of clonotypes was about 5% for naive CD4, roughly 3.3% for naive CD8, more than 2% for memory CD4, and around 0.4% for memory CD8. Clonotypes shared by all four sorted-subset donors showed higher generation probabilities than non-shared clonotypes. Pairwise subsampling indicated that sequencing depth was expected to affect the degree of clonotype sharing among donors. Larger estimated clonotype richness was generally found for naive subsets than for memory subsets. Sampling was limited to blood, and TCR repertoires in tissue likely differ from TCR repertoires in blood. Because the study included a small number of donors, the genetic and exposure-history diversity represented was limited. Even with the large sequencing depth, rarefaction of the sorted-subset datasets indicated that sequencing was incomplete.

Comments on this clone: The antigen it binds to is not known. No clone much larger than this one lies a single base away; base qualities are absent.

CD8 naive samples were obtained by positive selection for CCR7 among CD45RO-negative cells, yielding a CD45RA+CCR7+ population from which TemRA cells were excluded. Donors were healthy HIV-negative adults with no recently reported acute infections or vaccinations. Only Caucasian adults living in Nashville, Tennessee, USA were represented among the donors. After blood collection by leukapheresis, PBMCs were isolated using Ficoll-Histopaque density gradient centrifugation and then cryopreserved in the vapor phase of liquid nitrogen. Purity and quantity of every magnetically sorted T cell population were checked by analytical flow cytometry. Each sorted fraction had its genomic DNA isolated and then quantified by UV absorbance on a Nanodrop 2000c. Using the deep immunoSEQ assay, TCR CDR3 regions were amplified from genomic DNA by multiplex PCR. For each cell subset, the extracted genomic DNA was distributed evenly across all wells of several immunoSEQ 96-well plates, and each plate served as one replicate. For sorted subsets, about 200 ng genomic DNA, equal to 25,000 to 35,000 T cell genomes, was loaded into each replicate PCR. The purified libraries were quantified using a Qubit 3.0 fluorometer, sized with a Bioanalyzer 2100, and then quantified again using the KAPA Library Quantification kit. A separate single-read 150-cycle Illumina NextSeq 550 flow cell was used to sequence each immunoSEQ 96-well plate. As for the authors' bioinformatics: Because the immunoSEQ output held only junctional sequences and lacked quality scores, the filtering could not match the filtering applied to full-length reads. Sequences were annotated with PyIR, a Python wrapper for IgBLAST v1.9, using IMGT germline references to assign V/J genes and CDR3. Reads with weak V/J assignments (E-value above 1e-6), missing CDR3, stop codons, out-of-frame junctions, or ambiguous translated residues were removed. V3J clonotypes were defined as sequences sharing an identical inferred V gene, J gene, and CDR3 amino acid sequence. To compute the percentage overlap between repertoires, the number of shared unique clonotypes was divided by the size of the smaller repertoire. RTK rarefaction, the Chao1 estimator, and Recon v2.1 estimates of unobserved clonotypes were used to assess repertoire richness. Generation probabilities for all TCRbeta clonotypes obtained by the gDNA method from a handful of donors were computed using OLGA. TCRdb re-hosts the immuneACCESS table, in-frame sequences only. Its copies lack some clones; in the studies checked, an unresolved V gene accounts for under half of them, and the cause for the rest is not known. For V, J and clone size, that table is used; D and trimming come from the DNA. Within this sample are about 2.1 million clones, with 93% of them counted one time only. The ten largest clones take up approximately 1.7% of the sample.

The sequenced material came from naive CD8+ T cells from PBMCs. The sample's cell subset or site label, decoded: CD45RA+CCR7+. The origin of this receptor is a man younger than 30 in good health. Some clones in this sample may be carry-over from other donors' samples.

The CDR3 region has the sequence CASSLRAGNEQYF. In nucleotide form, the sequence is TGTGCCAGCAGCTTGAGGGCGGGTAACGAGCAGTACTTC. The sequence links TRBV5-5 to TRBJ2-7; the D gene is perhaps TRBD2, from 5 matching bases. Trimming costs V 1 base and J 5 bases, and their ends lie 10 bases apart. CDR1 is given as SGHKS and CDR2 as YYEKEE, both from the germline V gene (reference sequence). Inclusive of the bounding cysteine and phenylalanine, the CDR3 is 13 residues long. Kept here is only the CDR3 DNA, which spans 39 bases and is read in frame from base 1.